What follows are 12 T cell receptor beta chains derived from one specimen sequenced in a study of CXCR3-negative and CXCR3-positive naive CD8 T cells. The study made its TRB cDNA libraries by 5' RACE, adding UMI labels. After re-calling the 5' RACE reads, TCRdb lists one entry per CDR3 protein, DNA absent. Its listing shows 35,000 to 40,000 distinct CDR3 sequences. Material for sequencing was memory CD8+ T cells from blood. These receptors were obtained from a human donor in good health. Some clones in this sample may be carry-over from other donors' samples.

This chain connects TRBV20-1 to TRBJ2-7; TCRdb lists TRBD1, though no DNA is available to test this call. Germline V gene lookup returns CDR1 DFQATT and CDR2 SNEGSKA (reference sequence). The CDR3 runs to 14 residues. The chain's CDR3 is CSAGTGGDSYEQYF.

This sequence joins TRBV12-3 or TRBV12-4 and TRBJ2-1; TCRdb calls TRBD1, which cannot be checked without DNA. The CDR3 totals 12 residues. CDR3 loop: CASSPHPGEQFF.

The chain recombines TRBV12-3 or TRBV12-4 with TRBJ2-3; as DNA is missing, the TRBD2 call by TCRdb cannot be tested. CDR3 size: 15 residues. The CDR3 spells CASSLDATGRLSQYF.

This chain connects TRBV29-1 to TRBJ1-1; TCRdb's assignment of TRBD1 cannot be checked, as there is no DNA. Germline loops: CDR1 SQVTM, CDR2 ANQGSEA. CDR3 length: 15 residues. CDR3 sequence: CSVMENRDMRTEAFF.

V gene TRBV20-1 combines with J gene TRBJ1-2; the TCRdb call, TRBD1, lacks DNA for checking. CDR1 and CDR2 (germline): DFQATT, SNEGSKA (reference sequence). The CDR3 is 14 amino acids. CDR3 residues: CSARAQGVYYGYTF.

The CDR3 here is CASSYNLQGWGPLF. The chain links TRBV11-2 to TRBJ2-1; TCRdb designates TRBD1, a call that cannot be tested without DNA. Germline V gives CDR1 SGHAT, CDR2 FQNNGV. CDR3 length: 14 residues.

The chain couples TRBV4-1 to TRBJ1-4; the D call from TCRdb, TRBD1, cannot be confirmed without DNA. CDR1 MGHRA and CDR2 YSYEKL come from the germline V gene. The CDR3 runs to 15 residues. CDR3 residues: CASSQEGATDEKLFF.

The gene calls are TRBV4-1 and TRBJ2-7. This CDR3 contains 14 residues. Germline values: CDR1 MGHRA, CDR2 YSYEKL. The CDR3 spells CASSQVLGGYEQYF.

The rearrangement joins TRBV19 to TRBJ2-5; TCRdb gives TRBD1 as the D gene, but with no DNA this cannot be confirmed. The germline gives CDR1 LNHDA, CDR2 SQIVND (reference sequence). CDR3 size: 15 residues. CDR3 loop: CASSRPPVPQETQYF.

The chain carries TRBV11-1 and TRBJ2-5; absent DNA, TCRdb's TRBD1 call cannot be checked. Germline V gene lookup returns CDR1 SGHAT and CDR2 FQDESV (reference sequence). There are 16 residues in the CDR3. The CDR3 protein is CASTGSGTERKETQYF.

The CDR3 loop reads CSASPLAGGIYGATDTQYF. V is TRBV20-1 and J is TRBJ2-3; TCRdb indicates TRBD2, and absent DNA this call remains unverified. Germline CDR1 DFQATT, CDR2 SNEGSKA (reference sequence). There are 19 residues in the CDR3.

The rearrangement joins TRBV12-3 or TRBV12-4 to TRBJ2-1; TCRdb indicates TRBD2, and absent DNA this call remains unverified. The CDR3 is 16 residues long. CDR3 protein: CASSLAGLADDNEQFF.